A selection of T cell receptor beta chains follows, all from one sample in a study of glioma-infiltrating T cells. TCRdb re-called the multiplex PCR reads through MiXCR, storing one row per CDR3 protein. The sample carries around 190,000 distinct CDR3 sequences, more than 35% recorded once. Specimen: glioma tissue, nonneoplastic brain tissue, or PBMCs (not recorded which). The receptors stem from a human donor with low-grade glioma or glioblastoma, undergoing nonglioma brain surgery, or in good health (not recorded which). The CDR3 runs from the conserved cysteine through the conserved F or W. D genes are given only for firm matches. Clone size is shown for a subset of rows, as once, few, many or a class of expanded clone.

many	TRBJ1-2	TRBV2	TRBD1	CASTRTGNYGYTF	TGTGCCAGCACCCGGACAGGGAACTATGGCTACACCTTC
few	TRBJ1-3	TRBV29-1	NA	CSVAAPGNTIYF	TGCAGCGTGGCAGCACCTGGAAACACCATATATTTT
NA	TRBJ2-7	TRBV2	NA	CASSKKVQLYEQYF	TGTGCCAGCAGTAAGAAGGTACAGCTATACGAGCAGTACTTC
NA	TRBJ2-1	TRBV20-1	NA	CSAATFSYNEQFF	TGCAGTGCTGCTACCTTCTCCTACAATGAGCAGTTCTTC
NA	TRBJ2-1	TRBV5-4	NA	CASNLRGAGVEQFF	TGTGCCAGCAATTTGAGGGGGGCGGGCGTGGAGCAGTTCTTC
many	TRBJ2-5	TRBV20-1	TRBD2	CSATRLAEETQYF	TGCAGTGCTACCCGACTAGCGGAAGAGACCCAGTACTTC
NA	TRBJ1-1	TRBV6-1	TRBD1	CASSLISQGGTNTNTEALF	TGTGCCAGCAGCCTTATCTCACAGGGGGGGACTAATACAAACACTGAAGCTTTATTT
NA	TRBJ1-6	TRBV2	NA	CASRMDGPPLHF	TGTGCCAGCAGAATGGACGGGCCACCCCTCCACTTT
NA	TRBJ2-7	TRBV25-1	NA	CASRAPGELHEQYF	TGTGCCAGCAGAGCCCCGGGAGAACTACACGAGCAGTACTTC
many	TRBJ2-1	TRBV20-1	TRBD2	CSATILKASGKYNEQFF	TGCAGTGCAACGATCCTGAAAGCGAGCGGGAAATACAATGAGCAGTTCTTC
NA	TRBJ2-7	TRBV7-3	NA	CASSKGGLPPDEQYF	TGTGCCAGTTCAAAGGGGGGACTCCCGCCGGACGAGCAGTACTTC
many	TRBJ2-7	TRBV27	NA	CASSPDSGLSYEQYF	TGTGCCAGCAGTCCGGATAGCGGTCTATCCTACGAGCAGTACTTC
many	TRBJ2-3	TRBV29-1	NA	CSVLSTDTQYF	TGCAGCGTCCTATCGACAGATACGCAGTATTTT
few	TRBJ2-1	TRBV7-9	NA	CASSLSASLGNEQFF	TGTGCCAGCAGCTTATCAGCTAGCTTGGGGAATGAGCAGTTCTTC
many	TRBJ1-5	TRBV28	NA	CASSFNGGGQPQHF	TGTGCCAGCAGTTTTAATGGGGGCGGCCAGCCCCAGCATTTT
NA	TRBJ2-5	TRBV2	NA	CASSFTSFRETQYF	TGTGCCAGCAGCTTCACTAGTTTCCGGGAGACCCAGTACTTC
NA	TRBJ2-3	TRBV9	NA	CATAGDTQYF	TGTGCCACCGCCGGGGATACGCAGTATTTT
NA	TRBJ1-5	TRBV4-2	TRBD1	CASSQLGQGEGADQPKHF	TGTGCCAGCAGCCAATTGGGACAGGGGGAAGGAGCAGATCAGCCCAAGCATTTT
NA	TRBJ2-7	TRBV14	NA	CASSQDRCKQYF	TGTGCCAGCAGCCAAGATAGGTGCAAGCAGTACTTC
many	TRBJ2-5	TRBV4-1	NA	CASSGEIETQYF	TGCGCCAGCAGCGGAGAAATAGAGACCCAGTACTTC
NA	TRBJ2-7	TRBV12-5	NA	CASGLGQRMDEQYF	TGTGCTAGTGGTTTGGGACAGAGGATGGACGAGCAGTACTTC
many	TRBJ2-5	TRBV28	NA	CASSQNSVETQYF	TGTGCCAGCAGCCAGAATAGCGTTGAGACCCAGTACTTC
few	TRBJ2-5	TRBV20-1	NA	CSAPDLTEQETQYF	TGCAGTGCCCCAGACCTCACCGAACAAGAGACCCAGTACTTC
NA	TRBJ1-1	TRBV19	NA	CASRLTPFVMNTEAFF	TGTGCCAGTAGGCTCACACCGTTTGTGATGAACACTGAAGCTTTCTTT
NA	TRBJ1-1	TRBV4-1	TRBD1	CASSKDQRTGGAEQAFF	TGCGCCAGCAGCAAAGATCAAAGGACAGGGGGCGCTGAGCAAGCTTTCTTT
NA	TRBJ2-1	TRBV6-6	NA	CASTRRGRLARNEQFF	TGTGCCAGCACCCGCAGGGGTCGCCTAGCCCGAAATGAGCAGTTCTTC
NA	TRBJ2-1	TRBV27	NA	CASRYLNNEQFF	TGTGCCAGCAGGTACCTCAACAATGAGCAGTTCTTC
many	TRBJ2-3	TRBV6-1	NA	CASSEGPTDTQYF	TGTGCCAGCAGTGAAGGACCCACAGATACGCAGTATTTT
many	TRBJ2-1	TRBV28	TRBD2	CASTSSGISTFF	TGTGCCAGCACTTCTAGCGGGATAAGTACGTTCTTC
NA	TRBJ2-7	TRBV29-1	TRBD2	CSVEESSGRAYEQYF	TGCAGCGTTGAAGAGTCTAGCGGGCGGGCCTACGAGCAGTACTTC
NA	TRBJ1-3	TRBV30	NA	CAWSVGSGNTIYF	TGTGCCTGGAGTGTGGGCTCTGGAAACACCATATATTTT
many	TRBJ2-1	TRBV2	NA	CASSVGPYNEQFF	TGTGCCAGCAGTGTTGGCCCCTACAATGAGCAGTTCTTC
many	TRBJ1-1	TRBV3-1	NA	CASSQGGTEAFF	TGCGCCAGCAGCCAGGGAGGGACTGAAGCTTTCTTT
once	TRBJ2-1	TRBV15	TRBD2	CATSRLAGVSHEQFF	TGTGCCACCAGCAGACTAGCGGGAGTGTCACATGAGCAGTTCTTC
few	TRBJ1-1	TRBV7-2	TRBD1	CASSSAGTGRAFF	TGTGCCAGCAGCTCGGCCGGGACAGGGCGAGCTTTCTTT
NA	TRBJ2-2	TRBV19	NA	CASRWGDRTGELFF	TGTGCCAGTAGGTGGGGGGACCGCACCGGGGAGCTGTTTTTT
NA	TRBJ1-5	TRBV6-2/TRBV6-3	NA	CARKRERALNQPQHF	TGTGCCAGAAAAAGAGAGAGGGCCCTCAATCAGCCCCAGCATTTT
many	TRBJ1-4	TRBV25-1	NA	CASSPRVGSNEKLFF	TGTGCCAGCAGTCCCCGGGTTGGGTCTAATGAAAAACTGTTTTTT
NA	TRBJ2-5	TRBV18	NA	CARSPDRAEKYQETQYF	TGTGCCAGGTCACCAGATAGGGCGGAGAAGTACCAAGAGACCCAGTACTTC
NA	TRBJ2-5	TRBV7-2	NA	CASGSGRPSRTQYF	TGTGCCAGCGGATCGGGACGGCCCTCACGTACCCAGTACTTC
many	TRBJ2-3	TRBV27	NA	CASSLKQGTDTQYF	TGTGCCAGCAGTTTAAAACAGGGCACAGATACGCAGTATTTT
NA	TRBJ2-3	TRBV12-3/TRBV12-4	NA	CATRGAGRTDTQYF	TGTGCCACCCGGGGGGCGGGGCGCACAGATACGCAGTATTTT
NA	TRBJ2-7	TRBV6-2/TRBV6-3	TRBD2	CASSSTSGRYEQYF	TGTGCCAGCAGTTCAACTAGCGGGCGCTACGAGCAGTACTTC
many	TRBJ1-2	TRBV2	NA	CASSNLGNYGYTF	TGTGCCAGCAGTAATCTAGGGAACTATGGCTACACCTTC
NA	TRBJ1-5	TRBV28	TRBD1	CASRWTGGGIYNQPQNF	TGTGCCAGCAGGTGGACAGGGGGAGGAATCTACAATCAGCCCCAGAATTTT
NA	TRBJ2-1	TRBV2	TRBD1	CASRRGGGSYNEQFF	TGTGCCAGCAGGAGAGGGGGCGGCTCCTACAATGAGCAGTTCTTC